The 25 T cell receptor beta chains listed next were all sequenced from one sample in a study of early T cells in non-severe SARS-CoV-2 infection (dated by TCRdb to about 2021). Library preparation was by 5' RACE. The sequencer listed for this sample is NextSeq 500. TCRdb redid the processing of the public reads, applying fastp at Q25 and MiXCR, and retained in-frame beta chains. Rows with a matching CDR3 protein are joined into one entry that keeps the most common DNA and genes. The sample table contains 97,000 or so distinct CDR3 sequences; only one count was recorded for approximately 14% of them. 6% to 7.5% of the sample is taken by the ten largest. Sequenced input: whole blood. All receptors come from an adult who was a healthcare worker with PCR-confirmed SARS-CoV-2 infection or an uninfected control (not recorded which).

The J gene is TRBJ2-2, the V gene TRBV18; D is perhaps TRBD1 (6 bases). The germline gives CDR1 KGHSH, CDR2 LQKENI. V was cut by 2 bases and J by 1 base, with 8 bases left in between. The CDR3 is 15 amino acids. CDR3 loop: CASSPSGQNTGELFF. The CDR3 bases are TGTGCCAGCTCACCATCGGGACAGAACACCGGGGAGCTGTTTTTT.

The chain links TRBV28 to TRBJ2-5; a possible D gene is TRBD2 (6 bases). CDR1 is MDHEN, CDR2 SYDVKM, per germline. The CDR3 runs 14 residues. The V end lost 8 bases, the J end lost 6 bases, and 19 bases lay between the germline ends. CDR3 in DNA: TGTGCCAGCGGAGTCTGGAGGGCCGGGAAGACCCAGTACTTC. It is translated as CASGVWRAGKTQYF.

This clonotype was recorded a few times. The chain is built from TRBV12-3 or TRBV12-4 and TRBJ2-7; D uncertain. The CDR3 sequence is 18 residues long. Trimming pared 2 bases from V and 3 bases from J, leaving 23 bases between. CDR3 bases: TGTGCCAGCAGTTTAACCCCCCGCCTCTTCGGAAGGTACTACGAGCAGTACTTC. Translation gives CASSLTPRLFGRYYEQYF.

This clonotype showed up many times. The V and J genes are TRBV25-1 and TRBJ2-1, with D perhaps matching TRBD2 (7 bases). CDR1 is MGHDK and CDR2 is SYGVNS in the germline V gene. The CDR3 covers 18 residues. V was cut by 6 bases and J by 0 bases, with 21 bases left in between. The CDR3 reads CASSQLGGAGGSYNEQFF. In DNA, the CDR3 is TGTGCCAGCAGCCAATTAGGGGGGGCCGGAGGCTCCTACAATGAGCAGTTCTTC.

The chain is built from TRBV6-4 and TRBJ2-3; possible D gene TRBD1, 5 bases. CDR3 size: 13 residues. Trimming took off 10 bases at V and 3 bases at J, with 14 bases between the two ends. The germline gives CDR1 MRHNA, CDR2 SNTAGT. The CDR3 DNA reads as TGTGCCACCTCTGACAGCGCGACAGATACGCAGTATTTT. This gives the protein CATSDSATDTQYF.

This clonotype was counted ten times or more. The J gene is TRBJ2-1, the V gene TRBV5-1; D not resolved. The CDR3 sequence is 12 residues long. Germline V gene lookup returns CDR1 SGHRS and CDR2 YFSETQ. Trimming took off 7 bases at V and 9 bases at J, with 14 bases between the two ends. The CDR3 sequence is CASATEAPEQFF. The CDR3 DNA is TGCGCCAGCGCGACCGAGGCCCCTGAGCAGTTCTTC.

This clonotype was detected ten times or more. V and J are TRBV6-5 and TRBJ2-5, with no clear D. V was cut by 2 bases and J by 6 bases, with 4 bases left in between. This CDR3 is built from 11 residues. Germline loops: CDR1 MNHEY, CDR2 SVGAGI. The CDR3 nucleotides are TGTGCCAGCAGTTACGGGAAGACCCAGTACTTC. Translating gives CASSYGKTQYF.

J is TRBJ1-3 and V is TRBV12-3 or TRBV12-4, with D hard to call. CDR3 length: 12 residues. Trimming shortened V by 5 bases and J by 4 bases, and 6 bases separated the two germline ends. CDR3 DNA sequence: TGTGCCAGCAGTACAGTGGGAAACACCATATATTTT. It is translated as CASSTVGNTIYF.

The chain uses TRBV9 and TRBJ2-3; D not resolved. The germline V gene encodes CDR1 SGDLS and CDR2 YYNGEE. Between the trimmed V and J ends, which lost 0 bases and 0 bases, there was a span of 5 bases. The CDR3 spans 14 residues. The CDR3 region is CASSVDGSTDTQYF. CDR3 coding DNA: TGTGCCAGCAGCGTAGACGGGAGCACAGATACGCAGTATTTT.

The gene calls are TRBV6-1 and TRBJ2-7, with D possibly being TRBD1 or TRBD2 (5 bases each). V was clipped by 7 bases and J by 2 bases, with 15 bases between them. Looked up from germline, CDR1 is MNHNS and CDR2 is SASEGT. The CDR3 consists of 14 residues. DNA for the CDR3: TGTGCCAGCACCCGGGACCGTCCGACCTACGAGCAGTACTTC. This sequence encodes CASTRDRPTYEQYF.

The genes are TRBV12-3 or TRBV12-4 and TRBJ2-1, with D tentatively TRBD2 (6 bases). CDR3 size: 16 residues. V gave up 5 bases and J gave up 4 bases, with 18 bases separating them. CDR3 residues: CASSPLPAGGYNEQFF. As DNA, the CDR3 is TGTGCCAGCAGTCCCCTCCCCGCCGGGGGTTACAATGAGCAGTTCTTC.

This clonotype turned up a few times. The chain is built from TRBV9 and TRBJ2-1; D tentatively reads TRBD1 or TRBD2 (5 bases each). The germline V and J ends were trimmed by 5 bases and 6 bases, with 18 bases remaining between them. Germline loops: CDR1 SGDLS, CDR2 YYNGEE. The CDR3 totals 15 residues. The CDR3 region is CASSANPGTRNEQFF. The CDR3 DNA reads TGTGCCAGCAGTGCTAACCCCGGGACGCGCAATGAGCAGTTCTTC.

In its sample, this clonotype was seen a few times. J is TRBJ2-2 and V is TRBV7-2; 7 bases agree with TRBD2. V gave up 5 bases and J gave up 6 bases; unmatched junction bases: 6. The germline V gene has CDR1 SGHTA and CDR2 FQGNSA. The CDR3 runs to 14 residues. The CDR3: CASSPGLWAGELFF. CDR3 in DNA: TGTGCCAGCAGCCCGGGACTATGGGCCGGGGAGCTGTTTTTT.

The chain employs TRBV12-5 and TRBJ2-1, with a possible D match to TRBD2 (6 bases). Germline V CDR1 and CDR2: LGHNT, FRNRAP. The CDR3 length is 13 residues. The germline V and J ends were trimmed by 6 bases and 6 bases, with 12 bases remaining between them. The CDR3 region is CASGLGLINEQFF. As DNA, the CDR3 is TGTGCTAGTGGCCTAGGACTAATCAATGAGCAGTTCTTC.

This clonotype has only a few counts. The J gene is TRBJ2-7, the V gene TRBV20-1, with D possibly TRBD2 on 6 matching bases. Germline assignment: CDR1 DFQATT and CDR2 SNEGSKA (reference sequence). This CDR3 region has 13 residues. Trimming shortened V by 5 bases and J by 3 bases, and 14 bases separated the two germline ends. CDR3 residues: CSAPAGQIYEQYF. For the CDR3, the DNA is TGCAGTGCTCCCGCGGGGCAGATCTACGAGCAGTACTTC.

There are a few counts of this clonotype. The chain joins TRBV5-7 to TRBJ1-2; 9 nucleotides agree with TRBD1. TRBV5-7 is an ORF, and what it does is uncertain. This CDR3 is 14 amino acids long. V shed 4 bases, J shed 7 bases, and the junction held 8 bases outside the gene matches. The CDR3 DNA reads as TGTGCCAGCAGCCTCAGACAGGGGGTCTCTGGCTACACCTTC. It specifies CASSLRQGVSGYTF.

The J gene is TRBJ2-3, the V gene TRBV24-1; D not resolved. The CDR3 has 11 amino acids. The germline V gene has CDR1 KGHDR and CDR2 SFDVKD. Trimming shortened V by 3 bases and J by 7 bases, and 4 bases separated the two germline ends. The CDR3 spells CATSDPYTQYF. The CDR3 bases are TGTGCCACCAGTGATCCGTATACGCAGTATTTT.

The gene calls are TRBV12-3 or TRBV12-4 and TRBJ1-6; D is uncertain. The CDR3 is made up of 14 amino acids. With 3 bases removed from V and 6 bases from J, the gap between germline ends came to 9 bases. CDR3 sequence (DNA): TGTGCCAGCAGTTTGGCTCGGCTTAATTCACCCCTCCACTTT. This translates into CASSLARLNSPLHF.

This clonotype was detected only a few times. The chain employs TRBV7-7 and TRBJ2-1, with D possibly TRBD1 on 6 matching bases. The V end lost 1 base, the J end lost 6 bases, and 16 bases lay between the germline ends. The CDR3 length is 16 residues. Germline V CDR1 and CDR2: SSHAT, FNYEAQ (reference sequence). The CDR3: CASSLGSAKGVNEQFF. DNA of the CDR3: TGTGCCAGCAGCTTAGGTAGCGCGAAGGGGGTCAATGAGCAGTTCTTC.

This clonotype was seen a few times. CDR3 in DNA: TGTGCCAGCAGTAAAGACAGGGGGCCCTACAATGAGCAGTTCTTC. Protein sequence: CASSKDRGPYNEQFF. This chain uses TRBV2 with TRBJ2-1; TRBD1 agrees at 10 bases. With V trimmed by 5 bases and J by 2 bases, 3 bases remained unmatched. Germline CDR1 is SNHLY and CDR2 is FYNNEI. This CDR3 is 15 amino acids long.

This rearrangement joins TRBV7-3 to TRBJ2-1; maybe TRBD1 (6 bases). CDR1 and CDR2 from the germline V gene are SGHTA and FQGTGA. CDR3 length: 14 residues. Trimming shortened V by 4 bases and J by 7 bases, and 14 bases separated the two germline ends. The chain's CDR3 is CASSSTGTGNEQFF. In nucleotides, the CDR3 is TGTGCCAGCAGCTCAACAGGGACCGGGAATGAGCAGTTCTTC.

The CDR3 here is CATAWGNEQFF. The CDR3 region has the DNA TGTGCCACCGCCTGGGGCAATGAGCAGTTCTTC. This chain links TRBV10-3 with TRBJ2-1; D is unclear. CDR3 length equals 11 residues. Germline CDR1 ENHRY, CDR2 SYGVKD. Trimming took off 10 bases at V and 6 bases at J, with 10 bases between the two ends.

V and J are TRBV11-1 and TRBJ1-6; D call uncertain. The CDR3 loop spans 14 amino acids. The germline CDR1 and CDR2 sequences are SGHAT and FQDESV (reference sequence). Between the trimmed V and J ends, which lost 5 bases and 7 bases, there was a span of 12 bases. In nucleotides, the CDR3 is TGTGCCAGCAGCCGATGGGAGAAGAATTCACCCCTCCACTTT. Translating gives CASSRWEKNSPLHF.

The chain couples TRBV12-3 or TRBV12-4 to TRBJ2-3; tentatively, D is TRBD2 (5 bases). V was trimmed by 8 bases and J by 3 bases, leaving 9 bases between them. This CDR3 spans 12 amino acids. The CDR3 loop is CASLRGTDTQYF. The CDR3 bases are TGTGCCAGCCTCCGGGGAACAGATACGCAGTATTTT.

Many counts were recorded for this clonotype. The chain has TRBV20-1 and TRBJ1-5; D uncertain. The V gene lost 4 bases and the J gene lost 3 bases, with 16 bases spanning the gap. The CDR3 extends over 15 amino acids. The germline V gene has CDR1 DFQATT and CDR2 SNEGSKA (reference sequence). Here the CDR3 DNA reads TGCAGTGCTATAATTTCCCCCAGATCCAATCAGCCCCAGCATTTT. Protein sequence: CSAIISPRSNQPQHF.